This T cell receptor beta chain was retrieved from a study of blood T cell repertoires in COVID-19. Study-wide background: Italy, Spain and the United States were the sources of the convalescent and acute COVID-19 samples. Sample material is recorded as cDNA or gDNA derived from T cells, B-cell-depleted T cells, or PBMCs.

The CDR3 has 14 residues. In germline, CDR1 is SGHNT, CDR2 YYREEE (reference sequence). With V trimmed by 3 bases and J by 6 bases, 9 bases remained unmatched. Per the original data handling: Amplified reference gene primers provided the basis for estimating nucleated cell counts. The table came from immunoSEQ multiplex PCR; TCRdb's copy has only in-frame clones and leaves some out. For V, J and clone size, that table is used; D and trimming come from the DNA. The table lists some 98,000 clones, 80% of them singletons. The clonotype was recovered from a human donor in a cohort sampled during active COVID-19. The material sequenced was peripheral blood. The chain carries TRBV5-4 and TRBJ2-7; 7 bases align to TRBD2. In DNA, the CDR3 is TGTGCCAGCAGCTCCCGGACTAGTCCACTCGAGCAGTACTTC. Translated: CASSSRTSPLEQYF.